This T cell receptor beta chain was sequenced in a study of T cells after yellow fever vaccination. A word on this clonotype: Its cognate antigen is unknown.

TCRdb analysed the 5' RACE reads with MiXCR anew, one entry per CDR3 protein. The sample holds almost 600,000 distinct CDR3 sequences, less than 15% seen once. There are 14 residues in the CDR3. Trimming at V came to 4 bases and at J to 5 bases, leaving 10 bases not matched to a gene. Germline CDR1 reads GTSNPN; CDR2 reads SVGIG (reference sequence). Study results and caveats: It was a small share of clonotypes that appeared in both CD4 and CD8 compartments. Repertoires obtained by FACS sorting could include abundant clonotypes that entered as contaminants from the bulk population.

The rearrangement links TRBV30 to TRBJ2-5; 7 bases agree with TRBD2. The receptor was isolated from a man aged 25-40 years who received the YFV17D yellow fever vaccine. The sequencing used PBMCs, collected on the day of the yellow fever booster vaccination. DNA of the CDR3: TGTGCCTGGACTCCAGGGAGGGCCCGGGAGACCCAGTACTTC. It translates to CAWTPGRARETQYF.